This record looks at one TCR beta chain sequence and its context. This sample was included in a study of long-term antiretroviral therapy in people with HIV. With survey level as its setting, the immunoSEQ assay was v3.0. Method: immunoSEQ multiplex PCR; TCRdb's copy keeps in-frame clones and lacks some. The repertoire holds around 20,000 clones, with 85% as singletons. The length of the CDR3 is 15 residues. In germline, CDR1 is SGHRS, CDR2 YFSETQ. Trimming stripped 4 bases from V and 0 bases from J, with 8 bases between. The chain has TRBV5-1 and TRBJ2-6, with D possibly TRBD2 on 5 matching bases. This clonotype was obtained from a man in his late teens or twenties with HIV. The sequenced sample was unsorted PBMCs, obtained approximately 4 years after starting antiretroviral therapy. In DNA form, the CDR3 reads TGCGCCAGCAGCCCGGGGTCCTCTGGGGCCAACGTCCTGACTTTC. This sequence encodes CASSPGSSGANVLTF.